The clone carrying this T cell receptor beta chain was picked up one time. The target antigen is unknown. Both 60 Vbeta primers and 13 Jbeta primers went into the PCR. Produced via immunoSEQ multiplex PCR; TCRdb's table is partial and in-frame only. The sample records about 140,000 clones, around 82% being singletons. This sample was taken from a study of cytomegalovirus exposure and HLA in healthy donors. Broader study findings: Most observed TCR sequences were rare, whereas some public TCRs were detected in many donors.

Germline V gives CDR1 LNHDA, CDR2 SQIVND (reference sequence). V was clipped by 7 bases and J by 2 bases, with 12 bases between them. CDR3 length equals 14 residues. Sequences were obtained from PBMCs. The sequence derives from a man in his fifties or sixties in good health and CMV-seronegative. The chain couples TRBV19 to TRBJ1-3; TRBD1 is a possible D gene (5 bases). CDR3 protein: CASIEHRTGNTIYF. The CDR3 nucleotides read TGTGCCAGTATCGAACACAGGACTGGAAACACCATATATTTT.